Listed here are 17 T cell receptor beta chains from one sample, sequenced in a study of B cell selection in AIRE deficiency. Assay: immunoSEQ multiplex PCR; the TCRdb copy retains only in-frame clones and omits some. The profile shows more than 12,000 clones, roughly 91% of them singletons. Regulatory T cells were sorted as CD4+CD25hiCD127low/negative. Sequencing input: Tregs sorted from PBMCs. The receptors were sampled from a human donor with AIRE deficiency.

The chain joins TRBV18 to TRBJ2-7; TRBD1 agrees at 7 bases. The CDR3 runs to 14 residues. With V trimmed by 3 bases and J by 4 bases, 6 bases remained unmatched. CDR1 and CDR2 from the germline V gene are KGHSH and LQKENI. CDR3 in amino acids: CASSPGTVTYEQYF. The CDR3 DNA is TGTGCCAGCTCACCTGGGACAGTTACTTACGAGCAGTACTTC.

As DNA, the CDR3 is TGTGCCAGCAGTTGGGGACAGGGTGGCAAAAACATTCAGTACTTC. The encoded protein is CASSWGQGGKNIQYF. V usage is TRBV27 and J usage is TRBJ2-4; TRBD1 matches at 9 bases. In germline, CDR1 is MNHEY, CDR2 SMNVEV (reference sequence). Trimming cost V 4 bases and J 3 bases; bases outside gene matches: 4. The CDR3 sequence is 15 residues long.

V and J are TRBV4-3 and TRBJ2-1; D might be TRBD2 (6 bases). The CDR3 is 17 residues long. Germline V gene lookup returns CDR1 LGHNA and CDR2 YSLEER. V was clipped by 4 bases and J by 0 bases, with 16 bases between them. The CDR3 DNA follows: TGCGCCAGCAGCCCTGGGACTCATCAGAGCTCCTACAATGAGCAGTTCTTC. Translating gives CASSPGTHQSSYNEQFF.

The chain carries TRBV5-1 and TRBJ1-2; possibly TRBD1 for D (5 bases). This CDR3 spans 16 amino acids. Germline V gene data show CDR1 as SGHRS and CDR2 as YFSETQ. Trimming removed 0 bases from V and 4 bases from J, with 16 bases in between. The CDR3 is CASSLAGGTRGYGYTF. The CDR3 nucleotides read TGCGCCAGCAGCTTGGCCGGAGGGACTCGCGGCTATGGCTACACCTTC.

V is TRBV7-2 and J is TRBJ1-1; TRBD1 might be the D (5 bases). This CDR3 has 14 amino acids. Germline V lookup: CDR1 SGHTA, CDR2 FQGNSA. Trimming removed 4 bases from V and 10 bases from J, with 19 bases in between. As DNA, the CDR3 is TGTGCCAGCAGCTCACCGGGACCTTTAAGGGTAGCTTTCTTT. Translated: CASSSPGPLRVAFF.

The chain combines TRBV1 with TRBJ2-7; the table assigns TRBD2, which was not confirmed against the DNA. TRBV1 is annotated as a pseudogene. This CDR3 has 18 residues. The CDR3 DNA follows: TGCACCAGCAGCCAAGTACGGGGTGGCGGTCGACCCTCCTACGAGCAGTACTTC. It yields the protein CTSSQVRGGGRPSYEQYF.

The CDR3 is CASSLVVGRGIYEQYF. The CDR3 bases are TGTGCCAGCAGCTTAGTGGTCGGGCGGGGAATTTACGAGCAGTACTTC. The chain links TRBV11-2 to TRBJ2-7, with D possibly TRBD2 on 6 matching bases. The CDR3 length is 16 residues. The germline V gene has CDR1 SGHAT and CDR2 FQNNGV. The V gene lost 1 base and the J gene lost 4 bases, with 17 bases spanning the gap.

This rearrangement joins TRBV30 to TRBJ2-5; perhaps TRBD1 as D (6 bases). The J call is in doubt because the DNA end fits TRBJ2-7 better. Germline assignment: CDR1 GTSNPN and CDR2 SVGIG (reference sequence). This CDR3 spans 11 amino acids. CDR3 coding DNA: TGTGCCTGGAAACAGGGCTACGAGCAGTACTTC. Protein: CAWKQGYEQYF.

This sequence joins TRBV19 and TRBJ2-5; TRBD2 matches at 9 bases. The CDR3 runs 15 residues. Germline V lookup: CDR1 LNHDA, CDR2 SQIVND (reference sequence). V lost 3 bases to trimming and J lost 5 bases; unmatched junction nucleotides: 7. CDR3 protein: CASSMDSGRGETQYF. DNA of the CDR3: TGTGCCAGTAGTATGGATAGCGGGAGAGGGGAGACCCAGTACTTC.

The rearrangement joins TRBV7-2 to TRBJ2-3, with D perhaps matching TRBD1 (6 bases). CDR1 and CDR2 from the germline V gene are SGHTA and FQGNSA. The ends were cut back, 3 bases at V and 6 bases at J, with 10 bases in the middle. This CDR3 region has 13 residues. The CDR3 bases are TGTGCCAGCAGCTTCAGGGGCAGCGATACGCAGTATTTT. This encodes CASSFRGSDTQYF.

The V call is TRBV5-5, the J call TRBJ2-7; D call uncertain. Germline V gene sequence: CDR1 SGHKS, CDR2 YYEKEE (reference sequence). The CDR3 consists of 12 residues. V was cut by 3 bases and J by 3 bases, with 7 bases left in between. In DNA, the CDR3 is TGTGCCAGCAGCTCTAAGCACTACGAGCAGTACTTC. It yields the protein CASSSKHYEQYF.

The CDR3 coding sequence is TGTGCCAGCAGCCCTGTAGCCGGTATTTCCCGGCGGGATGAGCAGTTCTTC. It encodes CASSPVAGISRRDEQFF. The chain combines TRBV7-9 with TRBJ2-1; possible D gene TRBD2, 5 bases. The CDR3 extends over 17 amino acids. Germline V CDR1 and CDR2: SEHNR, FQNEAQ (reference sequence). V lost 5 bases to trimming and J lost 8 bases, with 25 bases between them.

The chain uses TRBV7-8 and TRBJ2-1, with TRBD2 matching over 11 bases. Germline V CDR1 and CDR2: SGHVS, FQNEAQ. The CDR3 consists of 17 residues. V dropped 2 bases and J dropped 9; count of bases not matched to a gene: 12. For the CDR3, the DNA is TGTGCCAGCAGCTTATTTAGCGTACTAGCGGGAGAGGGTGAGCAGTTCTTC. This gives the protein CASSLFSVLAGEGEQFF.

The chain has TRBV5-1 and TRBJ1-4, with 9 positions matching TRBD1. The trim removed 1 base at V and 5 bases at J, leaving 6 bases unmatched. Germline V gene data show CDR1 as SGHRS and CDR2 as YFSETQ. The CDR3 runs 16 residues. CDR3 coding DNA: TGCGCCAGCAGCTTGATAGCCGGACAGGGGAATGAAAAACTGTTTTTT. This codes for CASSLIAGQGNEKLFF.

The rearrangement links TRBV28 to TRBJ2-1; no definite D call. Germline V gene data show CDR1 as MDHEN and CDR2 as SYDVKM. This CDR3 is built from 13 residues. V was shortened by 5 bases and J by 6 bases, with 11 bases between the two germline ends. This CDR3 reads CASSVWTTNEQFF. For the CDR3, the DNA is TGTGCCAGCAGTGTCTGGACCACCAATGAGCAGTTCTTC.

This clone was detected once. This chain connects TRBV4-1 to TRBJ2-1, with 7 bases fitting TRBD1. Unmatched junction bases numbered 9, after V lost 4 bases and J lost 0 bases. The germline gives CDR1 MGHRA, CDR2 YSYEKL. The CDR3 loop spans 17 amino acids. CDR3 coding DNA: TGCGCCAGCAGCCGAATGTTGGGGACAGTCTCCTACAATGAGCAGTTCTTC. It translates to CASSRMLGTVSYNEQFF.

This chain joins TRBV5-1 and TRBJ2-2; D is undetermined. Deletions cut 0 bases from V and 4 bases from J, with 4 bases between. The CDR3 totals 13 residues. The germline V gene encodes CDR1 SGHRS and CDR2 YFSETQ. CDR3 nucleotide sequence: TGCGCCAGCAGCTTGGACTCCACCGGGGAGCTGTTTTTT. It encodes CASSLDSTGELFF.